This entry lists 14 T cell receptor beta chains sequenced from one sample in a study of T cells expressing NK-cell markers. TCRdb reprocessed the 5' RACE reads and keeps a single row for each CDR3 protein, giving no DNA. The sample is made up of 450,000 to 600,000 distinct CDR3 sequences, and the top ten hold under 4.5% of it. Source material: blood T cells: a sorted CD56 or NKG2C T cell subset, CD4+ or CD8+ T cells, or bulk PBMC T cells (not recorded which). The origin of the receptors is a man between 18 and 35 years old in good health.

The chain has TRBV7-9 and TRBJ2-2. The germline V gene encodes CDR1 SEHNR and CDR2 FQNEAQ (reference sequence). The CDR3 totals 15 residues. The CDR3 here is CASSPEDHATGELFF.

This rearrangement joins TRBV11-1 to TRBJ2-3; TCRdb selects TRBD2, and the lack of DNA leaves this call unchecked. The CDR3 totals 20 residues. CDR1 and CDR2 from the germline V gene are SGHAT and FQDESV (reference sequence). This CDR3 is CASSAAGTSGRALGTDTQYF.

The rearrangement uses TRBV3-1 and TRBJ2-2; the D call of TRBD2 rests on TCRdb alone, since no DNA is present to check it. The CDR3 has 18 amino acids. Germline V gene data show CDR1 as LGHDT and CDR2 as YNNKEL (reference sequence). The CDR3 sequence is CASSQIGLADSNTGELFF.

V usage is TRBV27 and J usage is TRBJ2-5; TCRdb lists TRBD2, though no DNA is available to test this call. CDR1 is MNHEY and CDR2 is SMNVEV in the germline V gene (reference sequence). The CDR3 sequence is 16 residues long. The CDR3: CASKFVLAGGTETQYF.

V is TRBV6-2 or TRBV6-3 and J is TRBJ2-7; the TCRdb D gene call, TRBD2, has no DNA to confirm it. In germline, CDR1 is MNHEY, CDR2 SVGEGT. This CDR3 is built from 16 residues. The CDR3 sequence is CASSSFRREKPYEQYF.

The J gene is TRBJ2-1, the V gene TRBV2; TCRdb picks TRBD2, but there is no DNA to check that call. CDR1 is SNHLY, CDR2 FYNNEI, per germline. CDR3 length equals 15 residues. CDR3: CASSPPGLAVREQFF.

This chain connects TRBV27 to TRBJ2-5; TCRdb reports TRBD2, a call that lacks DNA to check it against. The germline V gene encodes CDR1 MNHEY and CDR2 SMNVEV (reference sequence). CDR3 length equals 15 residues. CDR3 region: CASSLTSGRGKTQYF.

The chain has TRBV12-3 or TRBV12-4 and TRBJ2-2; the TRBD1 assignment by TCRdb is unverifiable without DNA. CDR3 length: 16 residues. The CDR3 sequence: CASSSSDGIGAGELFF.

The gene calls are TRBV12-3 or TRBV12-4 and TRBJ2-5; lacking DNA, the TRBD2 call made by TCRdb goes unchecked. The CDR3 spans 16 residues. CDR3: CASSFWGREGQETQYF.

The J gene is TRBJ1-1, the V gene TRBV11-2. The CDR3 length is 16 residues. Germline V gene data show CDR1 as SGHAT and CDR2 as FQNNGV. The CDR3 sequence is CASSLWTSSMNTEAFF.

This chain joins TRBV2 and TRBJ2-3; the TCRdb D gene call, TRBD1, has no DNA to confirm it. The CDR3 loop spans 16 amino acids. Per germline, CDR1 SNHLY and CDR2 FYNNEI. The CDR3: CASSVRTGGVTDTQYF.

The genes are TRBV20-1 and TRBJ2-1; TCRdb's assignment of TRBD2 cannot be checked, as there is no DNA. Germline V gene sequence: CDR1 DFQATT, CDR2 SNEGSKA (reference sequence). This CDR3 has 14 amino acids. CDR3 in amino acids: CSAGSGSQGVGQFF.

This CDR3 reads CASSPPGTRSTGELFF. The chain links TRBV18 to TRBJ2-2; with no DNA, the TCRdb D assignment of TRBD2 cannot be verified. Germline CDR1 and CDR2: KGHSH and LQKENI. CDR3 size: 16 residues.

The rearrangement links TRBV4-3 to TRBJ2-7; the D gene TCRdb calls, TRBD1, cannot be checked with no DNA. CDR1 is LGHNA, CDR2 YSLEER, per germline. The length of the CDR3 is 15 residues. CDR3 residues: CASSQDMGRGNEQYF.